This passage covers 5 T cell receptor beta chains from one sample sequenced in a study of shared clonotypes between healthy human individuals. Sequencing was performed with immunoSEQ multiplex PCR; in TCRdb, only in-frame clones are kept and a portion is missing. The repertoire has 450,000 to 500,000 clones, roughly 80% of them found once; the top ten carry 9.5% to 15%. Source material: PBMCs. The origin of the receptors is a middle-aged woman in good health. Some clones in this sample may be carry-over from other donors' samples.

The chain combines TRBV6-1 with TRBJ1-5; 8 bases align to TRBD1. V lost 3 bases to trimming and J lost 3 bases; unmatched junction nucleotides: 4. Germline V lookup: CDR1 MNHNS, CDR2 SASEGT. The CDR3 runs 15 residues. Written as DNA, the CDR3 is TGTGCCAGCAGTGATACAGGGGGAAACAATCAGCCCCAGCATTTT. Protein: CASSDTGGNNQPQHF.

This clone was counted at least ten times. The chain joins TRBV28 to TRBJ1-2; D perhaps matches TRBD1 (5 bases). Germline values: CDR1 MDHEN, CDR2 SYDVKM. This CDR3 comprises 14 residues. V was trimmed by 5 bases and J by 5 bases, leaving 15 bases between them. The CDR3 is CASSPGPWGYGYTF. CDR3 sequence (DNA): TGTGCCAGCAGTCCTGGACCATGGGGGTATGGCTACACCTTC.

The chain is built from TRBV29-1 and TRBJ1-1; 8 bases match TRBD1. The germline V gene has CDR1 SQVTM and CDR2 ANQGSEA. V lost 2 bases and J lost 7; bases outside the gene matches: 9. The length of the CDR3 is 14 residues. The CDR3 DNA sequence: TGCAGCGTTGAAACGGACAGGGAGGCCCTTGAAGCTTTCTTT. Translated: CSVETDREALEAFF.

Of note for this clone: This is likely an artifact of a read error, given a far larger clone one base away. This chain uses TRBV29-1 with TRBJ1-1, with D perhaps TRBD1 (5 bases). Deletions cut 6 bases from V and 2 bases from J, with 10 bases between. The CDR3 length is 12 residues. CDR1 SQVTM and CDR2 ANQGSEA come from the germline V gene. The CDR3 bases are TGCAGCGTCTGTGACAGTAACACTGAAGCTTTCTTT. It is translated as CSVCDSNTEAFF.

This clone was seen a single time. The genes are TRBV6-4 and TRBJ2-7; a weak D match, TRBD2 (6 bases). The germline V and J ends were trimmed by 5 bases and 1 base, with 12 bases remaining between them. This CDR3 spans 14 amino acids. Looked up from germline, CDR1 is MRHNA and CDR2 is SNTAGT. Here the CDR3 reads CASSPEEGSYEQYF. CDR3 DNA sequence: TGTGCCAGCAGTCCGGAGGAGGGGTCCTACGAGCAGTACTTC.